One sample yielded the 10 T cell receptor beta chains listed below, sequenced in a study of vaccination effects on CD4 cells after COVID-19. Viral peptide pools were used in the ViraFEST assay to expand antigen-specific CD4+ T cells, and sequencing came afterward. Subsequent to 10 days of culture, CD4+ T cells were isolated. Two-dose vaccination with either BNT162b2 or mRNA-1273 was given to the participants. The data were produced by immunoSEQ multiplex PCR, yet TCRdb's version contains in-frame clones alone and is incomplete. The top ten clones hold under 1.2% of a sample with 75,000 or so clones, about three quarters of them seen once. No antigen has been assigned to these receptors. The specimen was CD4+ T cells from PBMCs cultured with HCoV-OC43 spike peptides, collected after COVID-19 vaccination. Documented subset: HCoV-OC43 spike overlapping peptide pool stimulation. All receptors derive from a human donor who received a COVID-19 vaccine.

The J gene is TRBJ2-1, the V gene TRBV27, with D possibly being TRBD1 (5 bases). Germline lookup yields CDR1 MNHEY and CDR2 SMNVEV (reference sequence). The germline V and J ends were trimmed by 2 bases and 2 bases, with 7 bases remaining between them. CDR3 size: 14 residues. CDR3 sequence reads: CASSLLTAYNEQFF. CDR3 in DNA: TGTGCCAGCAGTTTACTGACAGCCTACAATGAGCAGTTCTTC.

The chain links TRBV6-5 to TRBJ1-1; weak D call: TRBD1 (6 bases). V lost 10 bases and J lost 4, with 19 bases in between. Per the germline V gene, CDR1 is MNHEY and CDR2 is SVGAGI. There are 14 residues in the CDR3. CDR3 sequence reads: CATLKQGKGTEAFF. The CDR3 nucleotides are TGTGCCACGCTCAAGCAGGGGAAGGGCACTGAAGCTTTCTTT.

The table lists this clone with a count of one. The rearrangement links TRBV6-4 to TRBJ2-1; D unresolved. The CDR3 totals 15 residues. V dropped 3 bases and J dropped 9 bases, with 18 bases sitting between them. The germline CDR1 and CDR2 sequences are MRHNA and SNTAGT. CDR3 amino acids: CASSEYSSGSAEQFF. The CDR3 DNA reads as TGTGCCAGCAGTGAATACAGTTCCGGCTCCGCTGAGCAGTTCTTC.

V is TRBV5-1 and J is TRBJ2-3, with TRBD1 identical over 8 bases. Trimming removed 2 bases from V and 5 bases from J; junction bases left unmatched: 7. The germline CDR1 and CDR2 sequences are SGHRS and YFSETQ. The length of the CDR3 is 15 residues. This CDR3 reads CASSFWTGWRDTQYF. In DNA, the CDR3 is TGCGCCAGCAGCTTCTGGACAGGGTGGAGAGATACGCAGTATTTT.

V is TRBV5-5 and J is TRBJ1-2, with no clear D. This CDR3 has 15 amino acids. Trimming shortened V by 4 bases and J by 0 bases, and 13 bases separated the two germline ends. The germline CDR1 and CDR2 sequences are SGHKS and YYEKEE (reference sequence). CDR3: CASSLGGRSNYGYTF. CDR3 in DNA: TGTGCCAGCAGCCTGGGAGGACGATCTAACTATGGCTACACCTTC.

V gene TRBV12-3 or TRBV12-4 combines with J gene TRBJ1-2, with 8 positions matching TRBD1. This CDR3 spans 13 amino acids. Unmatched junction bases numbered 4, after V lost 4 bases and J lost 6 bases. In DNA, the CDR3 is TGTGCCAGCAGTTCAGACAGGGGCCATGGCTACACCTTC. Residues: CASSSDRGHGYTF.

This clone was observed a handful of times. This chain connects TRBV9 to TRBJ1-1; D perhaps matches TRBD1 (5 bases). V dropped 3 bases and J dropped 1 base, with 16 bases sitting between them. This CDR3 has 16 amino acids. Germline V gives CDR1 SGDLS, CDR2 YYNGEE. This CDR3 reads CASSDPGGARNTEAFF. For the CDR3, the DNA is TGTGCCAGCAGCGACCCTGGCGGGGCAAGGAACACTGAAGCTTTCTTT.

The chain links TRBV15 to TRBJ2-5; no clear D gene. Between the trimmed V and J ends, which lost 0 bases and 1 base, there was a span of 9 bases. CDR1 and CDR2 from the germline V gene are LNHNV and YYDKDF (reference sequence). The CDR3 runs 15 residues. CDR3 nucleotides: TGTGCCACCAGCAGAGATCGTAGTTTCCAAGAGACCCAGTACTTC. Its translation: CATSRDRSFQETQYF.

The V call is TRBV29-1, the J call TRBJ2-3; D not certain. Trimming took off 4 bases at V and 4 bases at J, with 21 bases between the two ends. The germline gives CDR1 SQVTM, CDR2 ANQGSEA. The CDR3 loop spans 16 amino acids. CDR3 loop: CSVASRASKPADTQYF. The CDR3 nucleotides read TGCAGCGTTGCCTCCCGTGCCTCTAAGCCGGCAGATACGCAGTATTTT.

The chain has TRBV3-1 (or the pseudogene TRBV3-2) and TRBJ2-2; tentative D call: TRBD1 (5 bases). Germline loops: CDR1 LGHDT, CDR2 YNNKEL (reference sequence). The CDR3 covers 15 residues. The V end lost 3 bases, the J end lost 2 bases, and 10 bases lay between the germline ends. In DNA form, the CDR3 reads TGTGCCAGCAGCCAGAGACAGTACAACACCGGGGAGCTGTTTTTT. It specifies CASSQRQYNTGELFF.